Shown below are 3 T cell receptor beta chains from a single sample sequenced in a study of a mutant IDH1 vaccine in newly diagnosed glioma. Their cognate antigens are unknown. The table came from immunoSEQ multiplex PCR; TCRdb's copy has only in-frame clones and leaves some out. The sample yields about 48,000 clones, 65% to 80% seen once. Time point here: week 35, safety follow-up. Each dose delivered 300 ug of mutant IDH1 20-mer peptide subcutaneously with imiquimod. This sample comprised PBMCs, obtained from a glioma patient whose treatment included an IDH1 peptide vaccine. These receptors all come from a man aged 40-50 years with glioma.

The chain couples TRBV6-5 to TRBJ1-5, with TRBD1 matching over 7 bases. V trimming: 6 bases; J trimming: 4 bases; junction bases outside the gene matches: 9. The CDR3 is 15 amino acids. Germline V gene sequence: CDR1 MNHEY, CDR2 SVGAGI. In nucleotides, the CDR3 is TGTGCCAGCAGCGAGGGACAGACTATTAATCAGCCCCAGCATTTT. Its translation: CASSEGQTINQPQHF.

V is TRBV27 and J is TRBJ2-7; tentatively, D is TRBD1 (6 bases). V was pared by 3 bases and J by 4 bases, with 13 bases between. CDR3 length: 14 amino acids. Germline assignment: CDR1 MNHEY and CDR2 SMNVEV (reference sequence). This CDR3 reads CASSLGAGGYEQYF. The CDR3 DNA is TGTGCCAGCAGTTTGGGGGCAGGAGGTTACGAGCAGTACTTC.

The V gene is TRBV25-1, the J gene TRBJ1-6; 8 bases agree with TRBD1. This CDR3 is built from 15 residues. V trimming: 6 bases; J trimming: 10 bases; junction bases outside the gene matches: 11. Germline V CDR1 and CDR2: MGHDK, SYGVNS. The CDR3 nucleotides are TGTGCCAGCAGCCGTACCACAGGGGGTGGGTCACCCCTCCACTTT. It yields the protein CASSRTTGGGSPLHF.